One sample yielded the 15 T cell receptor beta chains listed below, sequenced in a study of vaccination and CD4 T cells after COVID-19 (dated by TCRdb to about 2022). The label giving this sample's treatment or condition can be read as: approximately nine-day PBMC culture with coronavirus spike peptide pools or control peptides (ViraFEST assay). Their specific antigens are unknown. The library came from PCR. For sequencing, an Illumina iSeq 100 was employed. DNA from cultured CD4+ T cells was subjected to TCR sequencing with the Oncomine TCR Beta short-read assay at the Johns Hopkins FTIC core. Using fastp at Q25 and MiXCR, TCRdb reprocessed the public reads and kept productive beta chains. Duplicate CDR3 protein sequences are folded into a single record with the most common DNA and genes. This sample is represented by 20,000 to 30,000 distinct CDR3 sequences; about 50% of them were singletons. The ten largest clonotypes hold 28% of the sample.

The sequencing here drew on CD4+ T cells from blood, cultured in vitro, taken before SARS-CoV-2 vaccination. The origin of the receptors is a human donor who received a COVID-19 vaccine.

This rearrangement joins TRBV6-5 to TRBJ1-2; 7 positions match TRBD1. With V trimmed by 4 bases and J by 5 bases, 7 bases remained unmatched. Germline V lookup: CDR1 MNHEY, CDR2 SVGAGI. The CDR3 covers 14 residues. CDR3 nucleotide sequence: TGTGCCAGCAGTTTCTCAGGGGGTCGATATGGCTACACCTTC. It codes for CASSFSGGRYGYTF.

The rearrangement joins TRBV20-1 to TRBJ1-5, with unresolved D. This CDR3 is 16 amino acids long. Germline CDR1 DFQATT, CDR2 SNEGSKA (reference sequence). The V end lost 3 bases, the J end lost 2 bases, and 17 bases lay between the germline ends. CDR3 protein: CSASTGLVVGNQPQHF. The CDR3, as DNA: TGCAGTGCTAGTACTGGGTTGGTGGTTGGCAATCAGCCCCAGCATTTT.

CDR3 nucleotides: TGTGCCAGCAGTATTATACAGGGGGCGCACACTGAAGCTTTCTTT. Encoded protein: CASSIIQGAHTEAFF. The rearrangement joins TRBV12-3 or TRBV12-4 to TRBJ1-1; 9 bases agree with TRBD1. The CDR3 runs 15 residues. V shed 5 bases and J 3 bases; nucleotides not matched to a gene: 7.

This chain links TRBV11-3 with TRBJ2-7, with 9 bases matching TRBD1. Per germline, CDR1 SGHNT and CDR2 YENEEA. J was trimmed by 1 base and V by 4 bases; bases with no gene match: 2. There are 14 residues in the CDR3. The CDR3 DNA is TGTGCCAGCAGCTCGGGGACAGGGTCCTACGAGCAGTACTTC. Protein product: CASSSGTGSYEQYF.

The CDR3 bases are TGTGCCAGCAGTAACACAGGGGGTGAGGGCTCCACAGATACGCAGTATTTT. This codes for CASSNTGGEGSTDTQYF. The rearrangement uses TRBV6-1 and TRBJ2-3; 8 nucleotides agree with TRBD1. The CDR3 length is 17 residues. In germline, CDR1 is MNHNS, CDR2 SASEGT. The trim removed 5 bases at V and 2 bases at J, leaving 12 bases unmatched.

The chain links TRBV5-1 to TRBJ1-1, with D tentatively TRBD1 (6 bases). Germline lookup yields CDR1 SGHRS and CDR2 YFSETQ. The germline V and J ends were trimmed by 4 bases and 0 bases, with 16 bases remaining between them. The CDR3 sequence is 16 residues long. CDR3 amino acids: CASSPDEGGVNTEAFF. DNA for the CDR3: TGCGCCAGCAGCCCGGATGAGGGGGGAGTGAACACTGAAGCTTTCTTT.

As regards this clonotype: At one of its ends the junction is not consistent with the germline gene, which may arise from a read error. J is TRBJ2-2 and V is TRBV7-2, with D maybe TRBD1 (6 bases). Germline lookup yields CDR1 SGHTA and CDR2 FQGNSA. There are 16 residues in the CDR3. CDR3 nucleotide sequence: TGTGCCAGCAGCTTAGTAGGGGGAGCGAACACCGGGGAACTGTTTTTT. Translating gives CASSLVGGANTGELFF.

The J gene is TRBJ2-1, the V gene TRBV2, with a weak D call TRBD1 (5 bases). This CDR3 region has 16 residues. Germline CDR1 is SNHLY and CDR2 is FYNNEI. V shed 5 bases and J shed 0 bases, with 14 bases lying between them. Here the CDR3 reads CASSSRVAASYNEQFF. CDR3 DNA: TGTGCCAGCAGTTCCAGGGTGGCAGCCTCCTACAATGAGCAGTTCTTC.

The chain has TRBV1 and TRBJ2-3; the table gives TRBD2 as D, unverified against the DNA. TRBV1 is a pseudogene locus. This CDR3 is 21 amino acids long. CDR3 nucleotides: TGCACCAGCAGCCATGGCGGCGGTAGCGGGGGGGCCAGAGCCAGCACAGATACGCAGTATTTT. Translation: CTSSHGGGSGGARASTDTQYF.

The V call is TRBV7-9, the J call TRBJ1-1; TRBD1 matches at 7 bases. The CDR3 is made up of 14 amino acids. The J segment lost 7 bases and the V segment lost 2 bases, leaving 7 bases of the junction unmatched. In germline, CDR1 is SEHNR, CDR2 FQNEAQ (reference sequence). This CDR3 reads CASSLTQGLLEAFF. The CDR3 coding sequence is TGTGCCAGCAGCTTAACACAGGGGCTGCTTGAAGCTTTCTTT.

This clonotype has a handful of counts. The chain carries TRBV20-1 and TRBJ2-3; 12 positions agree with TRBD2. CDR1 and CDR2 (germline): DFQATT, SNEGSKA (reference sequence). This CDR3 has 16 residues. The ends lost 0 bases at V and 2 bases at J; junction bases unmatched: 3. CDR3 region: CSARETSGGVTDTQYF. The CDR3 DNA reads as TGCAGTGCTAGAGAGACTAGCGGGGGCGTCACAGATACGCAGTATTTT.

The V call is TRBV12-5, the J call TRBJ2-6; 7 nucleotides match TRBD1. In germline, CDR1 is LGHNT, CDR2 FRNRAP. J lost 0 bases, V lost 6 bases, and 8 bases had no gene match. The CDR3 is made up of 17 amino acids. The CDR3 region is CASGEDRLYSGANVLTF. DNA of the CDR3: TGTGCTAGTGGGGAGGACAGGTTATACTCTGGGGCCAACGTCCTGACTTTC. The full variable domain, completed using reference TRBV12-5 and TRBJ2-6, is DARVTQTPRHKVTEMGQEVTMRCQPILGHNTVFWYRQTMMQGLELLAYFRNRAPLDDSGMPKDRFSAEMPDATLATLKIQPSEPRDSAVYFCASGEDRLYSGANVLTFGAGSRLTVL.

This clonotype was seen only a few times. The chain carries TRBV19 and TRBJ1-5, with TRBD1 identical over 7 bases. The V gene end was trimmed by 1 base and the J gene end by 4 bases; junction bases not matched to a gene: 7. The germline CDR1 and CDR2 sequences are LNHDA and SQIVND (reference sequence). The CDR3 length is 16 residues. The CDR3: CASSIGVRGRNQPQHF. CDR3 coding DNA: TGTGCCAGTAGTATAGGGGTGAGGGGGCGGAATCAGCCCCAGCATTTT.

This sequence joins TRBV30 and TRBJ2-5, with TRBD2 identical over 16 bases. Losses at the gene ends were 1 base for V and 2 bases for J; bases not matched to a gene: 1. In germline, CDR1 is GTSNPN, CDR2 SVGIG (reference sequence). The CDR3 extends over 16 amino acids. The CDR3 protein is CAWSAGLAGGQETQYF. DNA of the CDR3: TGTGCCTGGAGTGCGGGACTAGCGGGGGGGCAAGAGACCCAGTACTTC.

This clonotype came up a few times. The CDR3 DNA follows: TGTGCCAGCAGCTTACTCGGGGGGGAGATCGGGGAGCTGTTTTTT. Translation: CASSLLGGEIGELFF. The chain carries TRBV7-6 and TRBJ2-2, with TRBD2 matching 8 bases. V dropped 2 bases and J dropped 7; count of bases not matched to a gene: 6. The CDR3 sequence is 15 residues long. The germline V gene has CDR1 SGHVS and CDR2 FNYEAQ.